The 31 T cell receptor beta chains below were found in one sample sequenced in a study of stem cell transplantation in POMP-related autoinflammatory disease. Data came from immunoSEQ multiplex PCR; TCRdb stores just in-frame clones and leaves some out. The sample contains about 11,000 clones, approximately 86% of which appear only once. What these receptors recognize is not known. Whole-study results and caveats: In PRAID patients, the number of distinct TRB V-J gene pairings was restricted. PRAID patients trended toward lower TRB diversity and higher clonality in all analyzed T-cell subsets.

The input for sequencing was CD8+ T cells from PBMCs, taken before stem cell transplantation. These receptors were taken from a human donor with POMP-related autoinflammation and immune dysregulation (PRAID).

This chain connects TRBV27 to TRBJ1-1; weak D call: TRBD1 (6 bases). The length of the CDR3 is 15 residues. Trimming shortened V by 2 bases and J by 5 bases, and 15 bases separated the two germline ends. Germline CDR1 is MNHEY and CDR2 is SMNVEV (reference sequence). The CDR3 region is CASSLVGGAGTEAFF. The CDR3 DNA sequence: TGTGCCAGCAGTTTAGTTGGGGGCGCGGGTACTGAAGCTTTCTTT.

The chain has TRBV4-1 and TRBJ2-7, with D unclear. With 3 bases removed from V and 6 bases from J, the gap between germline ends came to 15 bases. The CDR3 has 14 residues. Germline CDR1 reads MGHRA; CDR2 reads YSYEKL. The CDR3 here is CASSQGLPYFEQYF. CDR3 DNA: TGCGCCAGCAGCCAGGGGTTACCCTACTTCGAGCAGTACTTC.

The chain couples TRBV19 to TRBJ2-5; 10 bases fit TRBD1. Germline CDR1 LNHDA, CDR2 SQIVND (reference sequence). The CDR3 runs 16 residues. V dropped 3 bases and J dropped 5; count of bases not matched to a gene: 9. CDR3: CASSMLDRGQKETQYF. CDR3 nucleotide sequence: TGTGCCAGTAGTATGTTAGACAGGGGGCAGAAGGAGACCCAGTACTTC.

The chain recombines TRBV14 with TRBJ2-7; tentatively, D is TRBD2 (6 bases). Deletions cut 2 bases from V and 2 bases from J, with 10 bases between. CDR1 SGHDN and CDR2 FVKESK come from the germline V gene. CDR3 length equals 14 residues. This chain's CDR3 is CASSQSPGAYEQYF. The CDR3 coding sequence is TGTGCCAGCAGCCAAAGCCCGGGGGCCTACGAGCAGTACTTC.

This clone came up once. V gene TRBV28 combines with J gene TRBJ2-7; perhaps TRBD2 as D (6 bases). Germline V gene data show CDR1 as MDHEN and CDR2 as SYDVKM. The CDR3 runs 15 residues. V lost 8 bases, J lost 6 bases, and 23 bases lay in between. The CDR3 sequence is CASLVSGGGPREQYF. As DNA, the CDR3 is TGTGCCAGCCTAGTAAGCGGCGGAGGGCCCCGCGAGCAGTACTTC.

The J gene is TRBJ2-1, the V gene TRBV7-9; 10 positions agree with TRBD1. Trimming took 5 bases from V and 7 from J; bases not matched to a gene: 5. The CDR3 contains 14 residues. Per the germline V gene, CDR1 is SEHNR and CDR2 is FQNEAQ (reference sequence). CDR3 loop: CASSAWDRGNEQFF. The CDR3 DNA sequence: TGTGCCAGCAGCGCGTGGGACAGGGGAAATGAGCAGTTCTTC.

V usage is TRBV15 and J usage is TRBJ1-1, with 10 nucleotides matching TRBD1. With 4 bases clipped from V and 6 bases from J, the junction kept 8 bases outside the gene matches. This CDR3 spans 15 amino acids. CDR1 is LNHNV and CDR2 is YYDKDF in the germline V gene (reference sequence). CDR3 DNA sequence: TGTGCCACCAGCAAATCCGGGACAGGGGACCCTGAAGCTTTCTTT. The encoded protein is CATSKSGTGDPEAFF. Combining the CDR3 with reference TRBV15 and TRBJ1-1 gives the whole variable domain DAMVIQNPRYQVTQFGKPVTLSCSQTLNHNVMYWYQQKSSQAPKLLFHYYDKDFNNEADTPDNFQSRRPNTSFCFLDIRSPGLGDTAMYLCATSKSGTGDPEAFFGQGTRLTVV.

V is TRBV5-4 and J is TRBJ2-3; tentatively, D is TRBD1 or TRBD2 (5 bases each). The V gene lost 6 bases and the J gene lost 6 bases, with 14 bases spanning the gap. Germline V gene sequence: CDR1 SGHNT, CDR2 YYREEE (reference sequence). CDR3 length equals 13 residues. CDR3 protein: CASTPPEGDTQYF. In nucleotides, the CDR3 is TGTGCCAGCACCCCTCCTGAGGGGGATACGCAGTATTTT.

In its sample, this clone was seen a few times. The chain combines TRBV6-1 with TRBJ2-7; weak D call: TRBD1 (5 bases). V gave up 6 bases and J gave up 0 bases, with 9 bases separating them. The length of the CDR3 is 13 residues. CDR1 is MNHNS and CDR2 is SASEGT in the germline V gene. For the CDR3, the DNA is TGTGCCAGCAGGGCAAGGGGCTCCTACGAGCAGTACTTC. Protein: CASRARGSYEQYF.

This clone qualifies as medium-sized (0.01 to 0.1%). This chain uses TRBV27 with TRBJ1-2; TRBD1 is a possible D gene (5 bases). Trimming took off 4 bases at V and 8 bases at J, with 17 bases between the two ends. CDR1 is MNHEY and CDR2 is SMNVEV in the germline V gene (reference sequence). This CDR3 contains 14 residues. DNA for the CDR3: TGTGCCAGCAGTTCACAATCCCGGCGGGGGGGCTACACCTTC. It encodes CASSSQSRRGGYTF.

V and J are TRBV7-9 and TRBJ2-5; TRBD1 might be the D (6 bases). Germline V CDR1 and CDR2: SEHNR, FQNEAQ (reference sequence). Trimming stripped 5 bases from V and 4 bases from J, with 14 bases between. This CDR3 is built from 14 residues. The CDR3 bases are TGTGCCAGCAGCCCCGAATTAGGGGGAGAGACCCAGTACTTC. This translates into CASSPELGGETQYF.

The genes are TRBV27 and TRBJ1-5; 10 nucleotides match TRBD1. This CDR3 has 14 residues. Trimming removed 6 bases from V and 5 bases from J; junction bases left unmatched: 4. In germline, CDR1 is MNHEY, CDR2 SMNVEV (reference sequence). The CDR3 is CASSFGTGDQPQHF. The CDR3 DNA reads as TGTGCCAGCAGCTTCGGGACAGGGGATCAGCCCCAGCATTTT.

The chain links TRBV6-1 to TRBJ2-5, with a possible D match to TRBD2 (6 bases). The V gene lost 6 bases and the J gene lost 2 bases, with 13 bases spanning the gap. The CDR3 runs 14 residues. CDR1 is MNHNS and CDR2 is SASEGT in the germline V gene. The CDR3 sequence: CASSPLARQETQYF. Written as DNA, the CDR3 is TGTGCCAGCAGCCCTCTAGCGCGACAAGAGACCCAGTACTTC.

The rearrangement links TRBV4-1 to TRBJ1-1; 8 bases are a match to TRBD1. Per germline, CDR1 MGHRA and CDR2 YSYEKL. V was pared by 3 bases and J by 2 bases, with 8 bases of the junction left unmatched. This CDR3 has 16 residues. CDR3 protein: CASSHHPGTGNTEAFF. The DNA of the CDR3 is TGCGCCAGCAGCCACCACCCCGGGACAGGAAACACTGAAGCTTTCTTT.

The chain carries TRBV7-6 and TRBJ1-1; 12 positions match TRBD1. V trimming: 8 bases; J trimming: 6 bases; junction bases outside the gene matches: 19. Germline CDR1 is SGHVS and CDR2 is FNYEAQ. The CDR3 extends over 18 amino acids. The CDR3 loop is CASGLAGTGGLTGPEAFF. The DNA of the CDR3 is TGTGCCAGCGGCCTTGCGGGGACAGGGGGCCTCACGGGCCCTGAAGCTTTCTTT.

The chain has TRBV28 and TRBJ1-5; TRBD1 is a possible D gene (6 bases). V lost 3 bases, J lost 4 bases, and 13 bases lay in between. Germline V gene sequence: CDR1 MDHEN, CDR2 SYDVKM. The CDR3 spans 15 residues. The CDR3 reads CASSFSTTGNQPQHF. CDR3 nucleotides: TGTGCCAGCAGTTTCTCCACCACAGGGAATCAGCCCCAGCATTTT.

V is TRBV10-2 and J is TRBJ2-7; no clear D. CDR3 size: 10 residues. Trimming left V 10 bases short and J 2 bases short, with 6 bases between. Germline V CDR1 and CDR2: WSHSY, SAAADI. The CDR3 reads CATRAYEQYF. The CDR3 coding sequence is TGCGCCACCCGAGCCTACGAGCAGTACTTC.

The genes are TRBV6-1 and TRBJ2-7; the match to TRBD2 covers 8 bases. The germline CDR1 and CDR2 sequences are MNHNS and SASEGT. This CDR3 comprises 14 residues. The J segment lost 2 bases and the V segment lost 1 base, leaving 1 base of the junction unmatched. The CDR3 protein is CASSEVGLAYEQYF. The CDR3 DNA is TGTGCCAGCAGTGAAGTGGGACTAGCCTACGAGCAGTACTTC.

This chain uses TRBV2 with TRBJ2-2, with TRBD2 identical over 10 bases. The CDR3 sequence is 16 residues long. The V and J ends lost 5 bases and 1 base, in that order; junction bases with no gene match: 4. Germline V lookup: CDR1 SNHLY, CDR2 FYNNEI. For the CDR3, the DNA is TGTGCCAGCAGTCCCAAGCGGGGGGGGAACACCGGGGAGCTGTTTTTT. Protein sequence: CASSPKRGGNTGELFF.

The rearrangement links TRBV7-9 to TRBJ2-7; TRBD2 matches at 7 bases. The CDR3 length is 14 residues. From germline, CDR1 is SEHNR and CDR2 FQNEAQ (reference sequence). Germline trimming cut 5 bases from V and 0 bases from J; bases unmatched to any gene: 4. CDR3 in DNA: TGTGCCAGCAGCCAAGCGGGGCGCTCCTACGAGCAGTACTTC. Its protein product is CASSQAGRSYEQYF.

This chain connects TRBV30 to TRBJ2-3; D may match TRBD1 or TRBD2 (5 bases each). Trimming cost V 0 bases and J 1 base, with 11 bases left between them. Germline lookup yields CDR1 GTSNPN and CDR2 SVGIG (reference sequence). The CDR3 is made up of 15 amino acids. CDR3 DNA: TGTGCCTGGAGTGTGGGGGTTTCGGGCACAGATACGCAGTATTTT. Residues: CAWSVGVSGTDTQYF.

The chain combines TRBV6-1 with TRBJ1-5, with D perhaps TRBD1 (6 bases). Germline CDR1 MNHNS, CDR2 SASEGT. V was shortened by 6 bases and J by 1 base, with 13 bases between the two germline ends. The CDR3 covers 15 residues. Written as DNA, the CDR3 is TGTGCCAGCAGCCCACGACAGGCGAGCAATCAGCCCCAGCATTTT. Translated, it gives CASSPRQASNQPQHF.

V and J are TRBV27 and TRBJ1-2; D call uncertain. V lost 6 bases, J lost 8 bases, and 16 bases lay in between. The CDR3 spans 13 residues. CDR1 and CDR2 from the germline V gene are MNHEY and SMNVEV (reference sequence). The chain's CDR3 is CASRNPRDWGYTF. The DNA for the CDR3 is TGTGCCAGCAGGAACCCAAGGGATTGGGGCTACACCTTC.

The chain links TRBV11-1 to TRBJ2-7; D unresolved. This CDR3 is built from 12 residues. Trimming shortened V by 4 bases and J by 3 bases, and 7 bases separated the two germline ends. Germline CDR1 and CDR2: SGHAT and FQDESV (reference sequence). The CDR3 DNA sequence: TGTGCCAGCAGCTCTGAACGCTACGAGCAGTACTTC. Translated, it gives CASSSERYEQYF.

The chain uses TRBV19 and TRBJ2-1, with D tentatively TRBD1 (6 bases). Per germline, CDR1 LNHDA and CDR2 SQIVND (reference sequence). V was shortened by 6 bases and J by 3 bases, with 12 bases between the two germline ends. The CDR3 runs 14 residues. CDR3 amino acids: CASSRDIDYNEQFF. The DNA for the CDR3 is TGTGCCAGTAGCCGGGACATAGACTACAATGAGCAGTTCTTC.

The chain combines TRBV5-6 with TRBJ2-1, with TRBD2 as a possible D gene (6 bases). Trimming took 0 bases from V and 0 from J, leaving 16 bases between them. The CDR3 runs to 18 residues. Germline-derived CDR1 and CDR2 are SGHDT and YYEEEE. The DNA of the CDR3 is TGTGCCAGCAGCTTGGAGGGACTGTCGAGGAGCTCCTACAATGAGCAGTTCTTC. Protein: CASSLEGLSRSSYNEQFF.

V is TRBV7-9 and J is TRBJ2-7, with 14 bases lining up with TRBD2. With V trimmed by 4 bases and J by 9 bases, 5 bases remained unmatched. This CDR3 is 14 amino acids long. Germline V lookup: CDR1 SEHNR, CDR2 FQNEAQ (reference sequence). The CDR3 loop reads CASSSLGLAGGQYF. The CDR3 DNA is TGTGCCAGCAGCTCTCTAGGACTAGCGGGAGGGCAGTACTTC. Full variable domain (missing parts from reference TRBV7-9 and TRBJ2-7): DTGVSQNPRHKITKRGQNVTFRCDPISEHNRLYWYRQTLGQGPEFLTYFQNEAQLEKSRLLSDRFSAERPKGSFSTLEIQRTEQGDSAMYLCASSSLGLAGGQYFGPGTRLTVT.

This clone was counted between two and nine times. The chain recombines TRBV27 with TRBJ1-5; D remains ambiguous. The V gene's germline CDR1 is MNHEY and CDR2 SMNVEV (reference sequence). Deletions cut 3 bases from V and 1 base from J, with 4 bases between. This CDR3 has 13 amino acids. Here the CDR3 DNA reads TGTGCCAGCAGTTTGGGGAGCAATCAGCCCCAGCATTTT. Translation gives CASSLGSNQPQHF.

V is TRBV19 and J is TRBJ1-5; D gene uncertain. CDR1 is LNHDA and CDR2 is SQIVND in the germline V gene (reference sequence). CDR3 length: 14 amino acids. Trimming removed 1 base at V and 5 bases at J, with 9 bases between. CDR3 sequence (DNA): TGTGCCAGTAGTATAGCGGCAGAAGATCAGCCCCAGCATTTT. Translation: CASSIAAEDQPQHF.

The rearrangement links TRBV18 to TRBJ1-3; perhaps TRBD1 as D (5 bases). The CDR3 spans 15 residues. Trimming took off 2 bases at V and 0 bases at J, with 8 bases between the two ends. The germline CDR1 and CDR2 sequences are KGHSH and LQKENI. CDR3 coding DNA: TGTGCCAGCTCACCAGGGGCCCACTCTGGAAACACCATATATTTT. Protein sequence: CASSPGAHSGNTIYF.

The chain couples TRBV29-1 to TRBJ2-5; possibly TRBD1 or TRBD2 for D (5 bases each). Germline assignment: CDR1 SQVTM and CDR2 ANQGSEA. The V gene lost 3 bases and the J gene lost 1 base, with 6 bases spanning the gap. This CDR3 region has 12 residues. CDR3 nucleotides: TGCAGCGTTGAGAGGGGCCAAGAGACCCAGTACTTC. Protein: CSVERGQETQYF.